The rows below give T cell receptor beta chains drawn from one sample of a study of blood T cell repertoires in COVID-19. TCRdb's copy holds only in-frame clones and misses some; the assay was immunoSEQ multiplex PCR. This table has over 60,000 clones, just under 80% appearing once. The sequencing input was peripheral blood. The receptors derive from a human donor in a cohort sampled during active COVID-19. CDR3s include the opening cysteine and the closing phenylalanine or tryptophan. The D gene is left open where the match is weak. Clone size is stated in some rows and not others, as once, few, many or a class when expanded.

v_call	clone_size	d_call	j_call	cdr3_aa	cdr3_nt
TRBV4-3	-	TRBD1	TRBJ2-3	CASSQGRYRTGGSTDTQYF	TGCGCCAGCAGCCAAGGGAGATACCGGACAGGGGGAAGCACAGATACGCAGTATTTT
TRBV19	-	-	TRBJ2-7	CASSMSRRAYEQYF	TGTGCCAGTAGTATGAGCAGGCGAGCCTACGAGCAGTACTTC
TRBV5-1	-	TRBD1	TRBJ2-2	CASSPVQGGTGELFF	TGCGCCAGCAGCCCTGTACAGGGGGGCACCGGGGAGCTGTTTTTT
TRBV25-1	-	TRBD2	TRBJ2-1	CASSSGSGAGLRNEQFF	TGTGCCAGCAGTTCGGGATCCGGCGCGGGACTAAGGAATGAGCAGTTCTTC
TRBV5-4	-	TRBD1	TRBJ1-1	CASSLVRARGVNMNTEAFF	TGTGCCAGCAGCTTGGTAAGGGCCAGGGGGGTTAACATGAACACTGAAGCTTTCTTT
TRBV7-2	few	-	TRBJ1-4	CASSLDSGVDEKLFF	TGTGCCAGCAGCTTAGATTCAGGGGTCGATGAAAAACTGTTTTTT
TRBV7-9	-	-	TRBJ2-7	CASSLQGNGEQYF	TGTGCCAGCAGCTTACAGGGAAATGGGGAGCAGTACTTC
TRBV6-1	-	TRBD1	TRBJ1-4	CASSANVGTGGNEKLFF	TGTGCCAGCAGTGCCAACGTCGGGACAGGGGGGAACGAAAAACTGTTTTTT
TRBV19	few	TRBD1	TRBJ1-4	CASSLRTGGSTNEKLFF	TGTGCCAGTAGTCTCCGGACAGGGGGCTCAACTAATGAAAAACTGTTTTTT
TRBV29-1	-	TRBD2	TRBJ2-3	CSVHSGIRDTQYF	TGCAGCGTCCATAGCGGGATTAGAGATACGCAGTATTTT
TRBV5-6	-	TRBD2	TRBJ2-3	CASSPGLRADTQYF	TGTGCCAGCAGCCCGGGACTAAGGGCAGATACGCAGTATTTT
TRBV18	-	TRBD1	TRBJ1-2	CASSPGTGGPYGYTF	TGTGCCAGCTCGCCGGGGACAGGGGGCCCCTATGGCTACACCTTC
TRBV18	once	TRBD1	TRBJ1-2	CASSPTGGNSYGYTF	TGTGCCAGCTCACCGACAGGGGGGAATAGCTATGGCTACACCTTC
TRBV27	-	-	TRBJ2-2	CASTEMREARTGELFF	TGTGCCAGCACCGAAATGAGGGAGGCGCGGACCGGGGAGCTGTTTTTT
TRBV19	-	-	TRBJ2-7	CASSILARGSYEQYF	-
TRBV11-2	many	-	TRBJ2-7	CASSLGSGGEQYF	TGTGCCAGCAGCTTAGGGTCTGGCGGGGAGCAGTACTTC
TRBV4-2	-	-	TRBJ2-7	CASSQESSGWDSYEQYF	TGTGCCAGCAGCCAAGAATCGAGCGGGTGGGACTCCTACGAGCAGTACTTC
TRBV28	few	-	TRBJ2-1	CASSFGGRRDNEQFF	TGTGCCAGCAGTTTCGGAGGGCGAAGAGACAATGAGCAGTTCTTC
TRBV3-1/TRBV3-2	-	TRBD1	TRBJ2-6	CASSLRTGGAGGANVLTF	TGTGCCAGCAGCCTCCGGACAGGGGGCGCCGGTGGGGCCAACGTCCTGACTTTC